What follows are 19 T cell receptor beta chains derived from one specimen sequenced in a study of blood T cell repertoires in COVID-19. Method: immunoSEQ multiplex PCR; TCRdb's copy keeps in-frame clones and lacks some. The table includes about 51,000 clones, approximately 85% detected once. Sequencing was performed on peripheral blood. All receptors come from a man aged 45-60 years with active COVID-19.

V usage is TRBV3-1 (or the pseudogene TRBV3-2) and J usage is TRBJ2-1; possible D gene TRBD2, 6 bases. The germline V and J ends were trimmed by 1 base and 8 bases, with 9 bases remaining between them. CDR1 and CDR2 from the germline V gene are LGHDT and YNNKEL (reference sequence). The CDR3 runs to 13 residues. CDR3 region: CASSQGRGDEQFF. The DNA for the CDR3 is TGTGCCAGCAGCCAAGGCCGCGGGGATGAGCAGTTCTTC.

This chain connects TRBV5-1 to TRBJ2-7; D possibly corresponds to TRBD2 (7 bases). This CDR3 contains 14 residues. The germline V and J ends were trimmed by 0 bases and 5 bases, with 12 bases remaining between them. The germline V gene encodes CDR1 SGHRS and CDR2 YFSETQ. The CDR3 DNA reads as TGCGCCAGCAGCTTGGTGGGGAGGGACAACGAGCAGTACTTC. Translated, it gives CASSLVGRDNEQYF.

This clone appeared a few times. The rearrangement uses TRBV5-4 and TRBJ2-7; tentative D call: TRBD1 (5 bases). This CDR3 spans 13 amino acids. The ends were cut back, 0 bases at V and 3 bases at J, with 7 bases in the middle. The germline V gene encodes CDR1 SGHNT and CDR2 YYREEE (reference sequence). CDR3 sequence (DNA): TGTGCCAGCAGCTTGGCGCAGGGCTACGAGCAGTACGTC. Protein sequence: CASSLAQGYEQYV.

The chain links TRBV3-1 (or the pseudogene TRBV3-2) to TRBJ1-2; D is unclear. V gave up 4 bases and J gave up 4 bases, with 19 bases separating them. Germline V CDR1 and CDR2: LGHDT, YNNKEL (reference sequence). The CDR3 spans 16 residues. CDR3 nucleotide sequence: TGTGCCAGCAGCCCCCAGCAGCGGACCTCCGGCTATGGCTACACCTTC. This gives the protein CASSPQQRTSGYGYTF.

V is TRBV6-2 or TRBV6-3 and J is TRBJ2-3; 8 bases agree with TRBD2. The germline V gene encodes CDR1 MNHEY and CDR2 SVGEGT. Trimming took 4 bases from V and 8 from J; bases not matched to a gene: 20. CDR3 length equals 18 residues. CDR3 in amino acids: CASSLAHSVSSGPGTQYF. The DNA for the CDR3 is TGTGCCAGCAGTTTGGCCCACAGTGTGTCTAGCGGGCCGGGTACGCAGTATTTT.

The genes are TRBV5-6 and TRBJ1-6, with D unclear. Per the germline V gene, CDR1 is SGHDT and CDR2 is YYEEEE. With 7 bases removed from V and 7 bases from J, the gap between germline ends came to 15 bases. There are 14 residues in the CDR3. For the CDR3, the DNA is TGTGCCAGCCGCACACTGAGCGCCAATTCACCCCTCCACTTT. Translating it yields CASRTLSANSPLHF.

This clone was recorded only once. This chain joins TRBV6-4 and TRBJ2-3, with D possibly being TRBD1 (5 bases). This CDR3 is 14 amino acids long. CDR1 and CDR2 (germline): MRHNA, SNTAGT. V was clipped by 3 bases and J by 2 bases, with 9 bases between them. The CDR3 spells CASSETGHTDTQYF. The CDR3, as DNA: TGTGCCAGCAGTGAAACAGGACACACAGATACGCAGTATTTT.

The chain has TRBV7-6 and TRBJ2-1; 9 bases match TRBD1. From germline, CDR1 is SGHVS and CDR2 FNYEAQ. V was pared by 5 bases and J by 7 bases, with 9 bases of the junction left unmatched. The CDR3 consists of 15 residues. This CDR3 is CASSVTGGPRNEQFF. CDR3 DNA sequence: TGTGCCAGCAGCGTTACAGGGGGCCCTAGGAATGAGCAGTTCTTC. Variable domain in full (rest from reference TRBV7-6 and TRBJ2-1): GAGVSQSPRYKVTKRGQDVALRCDPISGHVSLYWYRQALGQGPEFLTYFNYEAQQDKSGLPNDRFSAERPEGSISTLTIQRTEQRDSAMYRCASSVTGGPRNEQFFGPGTRLTVL.

This sequence joins TRBV9 and TRBJ2-7, with 11 bases lining up with TRBD1. Germline V lookup: CDR1 SGDLS, CDR2 YYNGEE. The CDR3 sequence is 14 residues long. V lost 5 bases, J lost 3 bases, and 4 bases stayed unmatched. This chain's CDR3 is CASRGQGAIYEQYV. The CDR3 region has the DNA TGTGCCAGCAGAGGACAGGGGGCGATCTACGAGCAGTACGTC.

This chain connects TRBV5-1 to TRBJ2-3, with 13 nucleotides matching TRBD2. Per the germline V gene, CDR1 is SGHRS and CDR2 is YFSETQ. Unmatched junction bases numbered 11, after V lost 4 bases and J lost 6 bases. The CDR3 runs to 17 residues. The CDR3 DNA sequence: TGCGCCAGCAGCCCCGTGAAAGGACTAGCGGGAGTGGATACGCAGTATTTT. This codes for CASSPVKGLAGVDTQYF.

The chain joins TRBV19 to TRBJ1-3; D perhaps matches TRBD1 (6 bases). Germline V gene sequence: CDR1 LNHDA, CDR2 SQIVND (reference sequence). Trimming removed 3 bases at V and 0 bases at J, with 9 bases between. The CDR3 is made up of 15 amino acids. CDR3 nucleotides: TGTGCCAGTAGTATGTTGGGGGCCTCTGGAAACACCATATATTTT. Translated: CASSMLGASGNTIYF.

The V gene is TRBV6-5, the J gene TRBJ2-2; 9 bases align to TRBD1. This CDR3 is 14 amino acids long. V shed 6 bases, J shed 5 bases, and the junction held 4 bases outside the gene matches. Germline V gene sequence: CDR1 MNHEY, CDR2 SVGAGI. In nucleotides, the CDR3 is TGTGCCAGCAGGGGACAGGGAGAGACCGGGGAGCTGTTTTTT. Its translation is CASRGQGETGELFF.

This chain joins TRBV15 and TRBJ1-3; D not certain. This CDR3 contains 16 residues. Germline CDR1 reads LNHNV; CDR2 reads YYDKDF (reference sequence). The V end was cut by 0 bases, the J end by 2 bases, with 11 bases between. The CDR3, as DNA: TGTGCCACCAGCAGAGATCCTCGGAGCCCTGGAAACACCATATATTTT. Encoded protein: CATSRDPRSPGNTIYF.

This clone has just one count. The chain uses TRBV5-6 and TRBJ1-1, with D maybe TRBD1 (5 bases). CDR1 is SGHDT, CDR2 YYEEEE, per germline. V was shortened by 2 bases and J by 4 bases, with 6 bases between the two germline ends. The CDR3 has 12 amino acids. CDR3: CASSLGATEAFF. For the CDR3, the DNA is TGTGCCAGCAGCTTAGGGGCCACTGAAGCTTTCTTT.

This clone was detected only a few times. The V and J genes are TRBV15 and TRBJ1-5, with 10 nucleotides matching TRBD1. Germline CDR1 LNHNV, CDR2 YYDKDF (reference sequence). This CDR3 has 14 residues. V shed 6 bases and J 3 bases; nucleotides not matched to a gene: 2. The CDR3, as DNA: TGTGCCACCAGGGGACAGGGGTACAATCAGCCCCAGCATTTT. It translates to CATRGQGYNQPQHF.

V and J are TRBV6-6 and TRBJ2-1; TRBD2 aligns across 7 bases. The CDR3 is made up of 15 amino acids. CDR1 MNHNY and CDR2 SVGAGI come from the germline V gene (reference sequence). The trim removed 6 bases at V and 7 bases at J, leaving 12 bases unmatched. The CDR3 here is CASSPLGGGSNEQFF. CDR3 nucleotides: TGTGCCAGCAGCCCGCTTGGGGGAGGGAGTAATGAGCAGTTCTTC.

The chain recombines TRBV12-5 with TRBJ1-5; 9 bases are a match to TRBD1. The germline V gene encodes CDR1 LGHNT and CDR2 FRNRAP. V shed 7 bases, J shed 4 bases, and the junction held 14 bases outside the gene matches. The CDR3 runs 17 residues. CDR3 sequence (DNA): TGTGCTAGTGCGCCTCGTGGACAGGGGAGTGAGAATCAGCCCCAGCATTTT. This encodes CASAPRGQGSENQPQHF.

As DNA, the CDR3 is TGTGCCAGCAGTGAAGAAAATAATTTTCTGCAAAAGCTCTCCTACGAGCAGTACTTC. Amino acids: CASSEENNFLQKLSYEQYF. The gene calls are TRBV2 and TRBJ2-7; no reliable D call. The CDR3 is 19 amino acids. Germline CDR1 reads SNHLY; CDR2 reads FYNNEI. The V end was cut by 1 base, the J end by 0 bases, with 22 bases between.

This chain links TRBV18 with TRBJ1-1; D may be TRBD1 (5 bases). The germline V gene has CDR1 KGHSH and CDR2 LQKENI. The CDR3 covers 12 residues. V lost 6 bases and J 6 bases, leaving 11 bases between the germline ends. The CDR3 nucleotides read TGTGCCAGCTCGGCGGGGCTTGCTGAAGCTTTCTTT. Its protein product is CASSAGLAEAFF.